This entry lists 19 T cell receptor beta chains sequenced from one sample in a study of shared clonotypes between healthy human individuals. Profiling relied on immunoSEQ multiplex PCR, and the TCRdb table lists in-frame clones only, not all of them. This table holds under 1,900,000 clones, approximately 98.5% found once. Sequencing was carried out using naive CD4+ T cells sorted from blood. Subset indicated: CD45RA+ positively selected. These receptors were taken from a man aged 25 to 45 in good health.

The gene calls are TRBV6-1 and TRBJ1-4, with unresolved D. Trimming stripped 7 bases from V and 4 bases from J, with 16 bases between. The germline CDR1 and CDR2 sequences are MNHNS and SASEGT. The CDR3 length is 15 residues. This CDR3 is CASKRTQAFNEKLFF. The CDR3 region has the DNA TGTGCCAGCAAGAGGACTCAAGCCTTTAATGAAAAACTGTTTTTT.

The V call is TRBV5-4, the J call TRBJ2-1, with D tentatively TRBD1 or TRBD2 (5 bases each). CDR3 length equals 15 residues. The V and J ends lost 3 bases and 0 bases respectively, with 10 bases between them. Germline loops: CDR1 SGHNT, CDR2 YYREEE (reference sequence). The CDR3 DNA sequence: TGTGCCAGCAGCTACGGGGCTAGCTCCTACAATGAGCAGTTCTTC. Protein: CASSYGASSYNEQFF.

The chain recombines TRBV18 with TRBJ1-1, with D unresolved. The length of the CDR3 is 15 residues. From germline, CDR1 is KGHSH and CDR2 LQKENI. V lost 2 bases, J lost 0 bases, and 10 bases lay in between. CDR3 in amino acids: CASSPTGVMNTEAFF. CDR3 in DNA: TGTGCCAGCTCACCAACCGGAGTGATGAACACTGAAGCTTTCTTT.

This sequence joins TRBV5-5 and TRBJ2-1, with TRBD1 matching 7 bases. The CDR3 runs 15 residues. The V segment lost 3 bases and the J segment 0 bases; nucleotides outside the gene matches: 3. Germline assignment: CDR1 SGHKS and CDR2 YYEKEE (reference sequence). The CDR3 spells CASSYWDSSYNEQFF. The CDR3 DNA is TGTGCCAGCAGCTACTGGGACAGCTCCTACAATGAGCAGTTCTTC.

This chain links TRBV4-3 with TRBJ1-3; 9 nucleotides match TRBD1. The germline gives CDR1 LGHNA, CDR2 YSLEER. The junction had 13 bases not matched to a gene; V was cut back by 0 bases and J by 1 base. The CDR3 extends over 20 amino acids. CDR3: CASSQDSRTGDKSSGNTIYF. CDR3 nucleotide sequence: TGCGCCAGCAGCCAAGATAGCCGGACAGGGGATAAATCTTCTGGAAACACCATATATTTT.

The V call is TRBV11-2, the J call TRBJ2-7; the D is unclear. V was cut by 0 bases and J by 0 bases, with 9 bases left in between. The CDR3 contains 15 residues. Germline V gives CDR1 SGHAT, CDR2 FQNNGV. DNA of the CDR3: TGTGCCAGCAGCTTAGAACCTTTAAGCTCCTACGAGCAGTACTTC. Amino acid sequence: CASSLEPLSSYEQYF.

The chain carries TRBV9 and TRBJ2-1; perhaps TRBD2 as D (6 bases). Trimming pared 0 bases from V and 1 base from J, leaving 11 bases between. Germline V gives CDR1 SGDLS, CDR2 YYNGEE. The CDR3 has 16 residues. This CDR3 reads CASSVGGAGSYNEQFF. The CDR3 DNA sequence: TGTGCCAGCAGCGTAGGTGGGGCGGGGTCCTACAATGAGCAGTTCTTC.

This sequence joins TRBV11-2 and TRBJ2-3; 10 nucleotides align to TRBD1. The V gene end was trimmed by 5 bases and the J gene end by 3 bases; junction bases not matched to a gene: 8. From germline, CDR1 is SGHAT and CDR2 FQNNGV. The CDR3 has 16 residues. CDR3 sequence (DNA): TGTGCCAGCAGCCCCGGGACAGGGGTGAGGACAGATACGCAGTATTTT. Protein product: CASSPGTGVRTDTQYF.

This chain connects TRBV5-8 to TRBJ2-7; TRBD1 is a possible D gene (6 bases). The germline CDR1 and CDR2 sequences are SGHTS and YDEGEE. The CDR3 is 15 residues long. Trimming stripped 4 bases from V and 6 bases from J, with 20 bases between. CDR3 protein: CASSRGRQALPEQYF. The DNA of the CDR3 is TGTGCCAGCAGCCGGGGAAGACAGGCACTCCCCGAGCAGTACTTC.

The V and J genes are TRBV4-1 and TRBJ2-3; no reliable D call. Germline V CDR1 and CDR2: MGHRA, YSYEKL. Between the trimmed V and J ends, which lost 4 bases and 2 bases, there was a span of 13 bases. This CDR3 has 15 amino acids. The chain's CDR3 is CASSLSLADTDTQYF. In DNA, the CDR3 is TGCGCCAGCAGCCTGTCCCTTGCGGACACAGATACGCAGTATTTT.

CDR3 bases: TGTGCCACCAGCAGAGAACCTAGCGGGGTCTACAATGAGCAGTTCTTC. This codes for CATSREPSGVYNEQFF. The rearrangement links TRBV15 to TRBJ2-1; 9 positions agree with TRBD2. This CDR3 has 16 residues. CDR1 LNHNV and CDR2 YYDKDF come from the germline V gene (reference sequence). Trimming cost V 0 bases and J 3 bases; bases outside gene matches: 3. Complete variable domain (other parts from reference TRBV15 and TRBJ2-1): DAMVIQNPRYQVTQFGKPVTLSCSQTLNHNVMYWYQQKSSQAPKLLFHYYDKDFNNEADTPDNFQSRRPNTSFCFLDIRSPGLGDTAMYLCATSREPSGVYNEQFFGPGTRLTVL.

V usage is TRBV28 and J usage is TRBJ2-7; TRBD1 agrees at 11 bases. Germline assignment: CDR1 MDHEN and CDR2 SYDVKM. V lost 6 bases, J lost 3 bases, and 7 bases stayed unmatched. The CDR3 spans 15 residues. CDR3 loop: CASSSGGTGGYEQYF. The CDR3 DNA sequence: TGTGCCAGCAGCTCCGGTGGGACAGGGGGCTACGAGCAGTACTTC.

The genes are TRBV11-3 and TRBJ2-4, with 7 nucleotides matching TRBD2. J was trimmed by 9 bases and V by 4 bases; bases with no gene match: 6. Looked up from germline, CDR1 is SGHNT and CDR2 is YENEEA. This CDR3 has 13 amino acids. The CDR3 nucleotides are TGTGCCAGCAGCTCTTCCCCGGGGGGCATTCAGTACTTC. This codes for CASSSSPGGIQYF.

The rearrangement joins TRBV10-3 to TRBJ1-2; D call uncertain. Trimming cost V 9 bases and J 2 bases, with 10 bases left between them. Germline CDR1 reads ENHRY; CDR2 reads SYGVKD. This CDR3 comprises 12 residues. CDR3 nucleotide sequence: TGTGCCATGAAAAGGAGGAACTATGGCTACACCTTC. Translation gives CAMKRRNYGYTF.

The chain joins TRBV14 to TRBJ2-7; TRBD2 is a possible D gene (5 bases). Between the trimmed V and J ends, which lost 4 bases and 6 bases, there was a span of 19 bases. Germline V gene data show CDR1 as SGHDN and CDR2 as FVKESK. The CDR3 contains 15 residues. The CDR3 coding sequence is TGTGCCAGCAGCCCCCGCAGGCGGCTAGCCGGCGAGCAGTACTTC. Protein sequence: CASSPRRRLAGEQYF.

The chain combines TRBV29-1 with TRBJ2-3; D is possibly TRBD1 (5 bases). CDR3 length: 16 amino acids. V was cut by 1 base and J by 4 bases, with 18 bases left in between. Germline V CDR1 and CDR2: SQVTM, ANQGSEA. The DNA for the CDR3 is TGCAGCGTTGAAGTCCCGCGAAGGGGATTGGCAGATACGCAGTATTTT. Its translation is CSVEVPRRGLADTQYF.

The chain carries TRBV7-9 and TRBJ2-5, with 13 bases aligning to TRBD2. CDR3 length: 17 amino acids. Per the germline V gene, CDR1 is SEHNR and CDR2 is FQNEAQ (reference sequence). V was pared by 5 bases and J by 7 bases, with 13 bases of the junction left unmatched. The CDR3 nucleotides are TGTGCCAGCAGCCCTCCCCGGACTAGCGGGAGAGTTGGGACCCAGTACTTC. Protein: CASSPPRTSGRVGTQYF.

The J gene is TRBJ2-7, the V gene TRBV11-2; 7 nucleotides align to TRBD2. Germline-derived CDR1 and CDR2 are SGHAT and FQNNGV. V was pared by 0 bases and J by 4 bases, with 6 bases of the junction left unmatched. The CDR3 consists of 15 residues. The DNA for the CDR3 is TGTGCCAGCAGCTTAGATCCCGTGGGAGGGTACGAGCAGTACTTC. Translating gives CASSLDPVGGYEQYF.

The genes are TRBV5-4 and TRBJ1-1, with 7 bases lining up with TRBD1. The CDR3 extends over 18 amino acids. Trimming took 2 bases from V and 2 from J; bases not matched to a gene: 15. Germline V CDR1 and CDR2: SGHNT, YYREEE (reference sequence). In nucleotides, the CDR3 is TGTGCCAGCAGCTTAGACTTCGTAAGACAGGGTTATAACACTGAAGCTTTCTTT. Amino acids: CASSLDFVRQGYNTEAFF.